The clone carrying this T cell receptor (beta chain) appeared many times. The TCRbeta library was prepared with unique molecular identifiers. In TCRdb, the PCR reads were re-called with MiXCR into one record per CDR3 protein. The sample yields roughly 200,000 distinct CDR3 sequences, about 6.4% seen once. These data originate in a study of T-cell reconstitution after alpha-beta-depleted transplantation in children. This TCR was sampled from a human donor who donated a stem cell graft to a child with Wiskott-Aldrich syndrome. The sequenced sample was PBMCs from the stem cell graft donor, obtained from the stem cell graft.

CDR3 coding DNA: TGTGCCAGCAGTTACAAACCTAATAGCGGGAGATCCTACAATGAGCAGTTCTTC. This encodes CASSYKPNSGRSYNEQFF. The chain carries TRBV6-2 or TRBV6-3 and TRBJ2-1; 9 nucleotides match TRBD2. The ends lost 2 bases at V and 1 base at J; junction bases unmatched: 9. The germline V gene has CDR1 MNHEY and CDR2 SVGEGT. The CDR3 totals 18 residues.